Following are 10 T cell receptor beta chains from one sample sequenced in a study of T cells in localized non-small cell lung cancer. Assay used: immunoSEQ multiplex PCR; TCRdb lists only in-frame clones, some missing. The repertoire holds 25,000 or so clones, more than 75% seen once, with about 4% in the top ten. The material sequenced was peripheral blood, taken before any cancer treatment. These receptors came from a woman aged 40-69 years with stage I lung adenocarcinoma.

This chain joins TRBV18 and TRBJ2-3; D gene ambiguous. CDR1 is KGHSH, CDR2 LQKENI, per germline. V was trimmed by 3 bases and J by 6 bases, leaving 10 bases between them. The CDR3 runs to 13 residues. The CDR3 reads CASSPNSQDTQYF. The CDR3, as DNA: TGTGCCAGCTCACCTAACTCGCAGGATACGCAGTATTTT.

This chain links TRBV9 with TRBJ1-4; 7 bases align to TRBD1. Unmatched junction bases numbered 8, after V lost 0 bases and J lost 3 bases. The V gene's germline CDR1 is SGDLS and CDR2 YYNGEE. CDR3 length: 17 amino acids. The CDR3 sequence: CASSVGGGGIANEKLFF. The DNA for the CDR3 is TGTGCCAGCAGCGTAGGTGGAGGGGGCATAGCTAATGAAAAACTGTTTTTT.

The V and J genes are TRBV13 and TRBJ2-7; 15 nucleotides agree with TRBD2. Germline V lookup: CDR1 PRHDT, CDR2 FYEKMQ (reference sequence). V shed 6 bases and J 2 bases; nucleotides not matched to a gene: 2. CDR3 size: 15 residues. For the CDR3, the DNA is TGTGCCAGCAGGCGGACTAGCGGGGGGGCCTACGAGCAGTACTTC. It codes for CASRRTSGGAYEQYF.

The chain couples TRBV18 to TRBJ1-4; D remains ambiguous. V was clipped by 1 base and J by 6 bases, with 9 bases between them. The CDR3 contains 14 residues. Germline CDR1 and CDR2: KGHSH and LQKENI. The chain's CDR3 is CASSPQADYEKLFF. DNA of the CDR3: TGTGCCAGCTCACCACAGGCTGACTATGAAAAACTGTTTTTT.

The CDR3, as DNA: TGTGCCAGTAGTATGGCCGCTTCTGGGGCCAACGTCCTGACTTTC. Translated: CASSMAASGANVLTF. The chain is built from TRBV19 and TRBJ2-6; D is uncertain. The V gene lost 3 bases and the J gene lost 1 base, with 7 bases spanning the gap. The CDR3 sequence is 15 residues long. CDR1 is LNHDA and CDR2 is SQIVND in the germline V gene (reference sequence).

The chain couples TRBV10-2 to TRBJ2-2, with 7 bases lining up with TRBD1. V trimming: 6 bases; J trimming: 5 bases; junction bases outside the gene matches: 12. CDR1 is WSHSY and CDR2 is SAAADI in the germline V gene. The CDR3 spans 16 residues. CDR3 region: CASRAAGGRGTGELFF. For the CDR3, the DNA is TGCGCCAGCAGAGCCGCAGGGGGTCGAGGAACCGGGGAGCTGTTTTTT.

V is TRBV19 and J is TRBJ1-1, with TRBD1 as a possible D gene (6 bases). This CDR3 has 16 residues. Looked up from germline, CDR1 is LNHDA and CDR2 is SQIVND (reference sequence). The ends were cut back, 4 bases at V and 0 bases at J, with 15 bases in the middle. The CDR3 DNA follows: TGTGCCAGTAGTACTCTCCGGACAGAAATGAACACTGAAGCTTTCTTT. This sequence encodes CASSTLRTEMNTEAFF.

Only one count was recorded for this clone. V gene TRBV27 combines with J gene TRBJ1-4; D not certain. The germline gives CDR1 MNHEY, CDR2 SMNVEV (reference sequence). CDR3 length: 14 amino acids. With 4 bases removed from V and 0 bases from J, the gap between germline ends came to 6 bases. Here the CDR3 DNA reads TGTGCCAGCAGTTCCAGGACAACTAATGAAAAACTGTTTTTT. Protein sequence: CASSSRTTNEKLFF.

V gene TRBV5-1 combines with J gene TRBJ2-7; 8 positions match TRBD2. The ends lost 0 bases at V and 3 bases at J; junction bases unmatched: 5. The CDR3 runs to 15 residues. CDR1 and CDR2 from the germline V gene are SGHRS and YFSETQ. The CDR3 loop is CASSLDRSGGYEQYF. The CDR3 DNA sequence: TGCGCCAGCAGCTTGGACCGGAGCGGGGGCTACGAGCAGTACTTC.

By proportion, this clone is medium-sized (0.01 to 0.1%). The chain couples TRBV7-9 to TRBJ1-4; D is undetermined. V dropped 1 base and J dropped 5 bases, with 8 bases sitting between them. Germline CDR1 and CDR2: SEHNR and FQNEAQ (reference sequence). CDR3 size: 14 residues. The CDR3 loop is CASSLESNNEKLFF. Here the CDR3 DNA reads TGTGCCAGCAGCTTAGAAAGTAACAATGAAAAACTGTTTTTT.